Presented here are 27 T cell receptor beta chains from one specimen sequenced in a study of T-cell memory formation after mild COVID-19. TCRdb re-called the 5' RACE reads with MiXCR, one entry per CDR3 protein. The data show over 55,000 distinct CDR3 sequences, more than 9% seen once. Sequencing was performed on PBMCs or a T cell subset sorted from them (not recorded which). The receptor source for this set is a man in his late teens or twenties who had mild COVID-19 (a few samples of this study predate the infection). Cell type and time point are not known.

This clonotype has a handful of counts. The chain couples TRBV20-1 to TRBJ1-1; D is uncertain. Germline assignment: CDR1 DFQATT and CDR2 SNEGSKA (reference sequence). The CDR3 runs 12 residues. V gave up 4 bases and J gave up 1 base, with 7 bases separating them. As DNA, the CDR3 is TGCAGTGCTACTACTTGGAACACTGAAGCTTTCTTT. Translated, it gives CSATTWNTEAFF.

This clonotype was recorded a few times. The chain combines TRBV5-5 with TRBJ2-3, with D possibly being TRBD2 (5 bases). Trimming cost V 4 bases and J 5 bases, with 8 bases left between them. CDR1 and CDR2 from the germline V gene are SGHKS and YYEKEE (reference sequence). There are 12 residues in the CDR3. CDR3 sequence: CASSPGKDTQYF. CDR3 coding DNA: TGTGCCAGCAGCCCCGGGAAAGATACGCAGTATTTT.

This clonotype was picked up a small number of times. J is TRBJ1-2 and V is TRBV27, with D uncertain. The V and J ends lost 1 base and 8 bases respectively, with 23 bases between them. In germline, CDR1 is MNHEY, CDR2 SMNVEV (reference sequence). The CDR3 runs to 17 residues. CDR3 coding DNA: TGTGCCAGCAGTTTATTGGCAGGAGCCCTTTCTTCCCAGGGCTACACCTTC. Translation: CASSLLAGALSSQGYTF.

Only a few counts were recorded for this clonotype. The J gene is TRBJ2-1, the V gene TRBV5-6; TRBD2 aligns across 14 bases. CDR3 size: 15 residues. The germline V gene encodes CDR1 SGHDT and CDR2 YYEEEE. V trimming: 4 bases; J trimming: 7 bases; junction bases outside the gene matches: 4. DNA of the CDR3: TGTGCCAGCAGCCGACTAGCGGGGGGGCAGAATGAGCAGTTCTTC. Its translation is CASSRLAGGQNEQFF.

This clonotype was seen at least ten times. This chain links TRBV7-2 with TRBJ2-1, with a weak D call TRBD2 (6 bases). The V end lost 6 bases, the J end lost 6 bases, and 12 bases lay between the germline ends. CDR1 is SGHTA and CDR2 is FQGNSA in the germline V gene. This CDR3 spans 13 amino acids. The CDR3 protein is CASRRRDSNEQFF. The CDR3 DNA reads as TGTGCCAGCAGGCGCAGGGACTCCAATGAGCAGTTCTTC.

This clonotype was observed a few times. The chain has TRBV5-1 and TRBJ1-1, with D hard to call. V lost 2 bases and J 0 bases, leaving 8 bases between the germline ends. Germline assignment: CDR1 SGHRS and CDR2 YFSETQ. This CDR3 region has 14 residues. In DNA form, the CDR3 reads TGCGCCAGCAGCTTACCCGCTCTGAACACTGAAGCTTTCTTT. This gives the protein CASSLPALNTEAFF.

This clonotype was seen a handful of times. The rearrangement links TRBV28 to TRBJ2-5; tentative D call: TRBD2 (7 bases). Germline CDR1 and CDR2: MDHEN and SYDVKM. The V gene lost 4 bases and the J gene lost 2 bases, with 11 bases spanning the gap. The CDR3 covers 14 residues. The CDR3: CASSWGGRQETQYF. CDR3 nucleotides: TGTGCCAGCAGTTGGGGGGGCAGACAAGAGACCCAGTACTTC.

V and J are TRBV14 and TRBJ2-2; the D is unclear. Germline lookup yields CDR1 SGHDN and CDR2 FVKESK. Trimming took 4 bases from V and 7 from J, leaving 10 bases between them. The CDR3 sequence is 13 residues long. The CDR3 nucleotides read TGTGCCAGCAGCCCCCGGACGGGCGGGGAGCTGTTTTTT. It encodes CASSPRTGGELFF.

This clonotype was observed a few times. This chain links TRBV7-9 with TRBJ1-6; D is ambiguous. This CDR3 comprises 14 residues. Germline-derived CDR1 and CDR2 are SEHNR and FQNEAQ (reference sequence). V was trimmed by 2 bases and J by 9 bases, leaving 11 bases between them. The CDR3 reads CASSLQAEGSPLHF. The DNA for the CDR3 is TGTGCCAGCAGCTTACAGGCCGAAGGTTCACCCCTCCACTTT. The variable domain in full, completed from reference TRBV7-9 and TRBJ1-6, reads DTGVSQNPRHKITKRGQNVTFRCDPISEHNRLYWYRQTLGQGPEFLTYFQNEAQLEKSRLLSDRFSAERPKGSFSTLEIQRTEQGDSAMYLCASSLQAEGSPLHFGNGTRLTVT.

This clonotype occurred once. The V and J genes are TRBV6-1 and TRBJ1-3; TRBD1 aligns across 7 bases. This CDR3 has 15 amino acids. V trimming: 3 bases; J trimming: 5 bases; junction bases outside the gene matches: 7. In germline, CDR1 is MNHNS, CDR2 SASEGT. The CDR3 nucleotides read TGTGCCAGCAGTGAGAGACCGGGACAGCGAAACACCATATATTTT. Its translation: CASSERPGQRNTIYF.

Here the CDR3 DNA reads TGTGCCAGCAGCGACTCCGGGCGAGGGGAGCTGTTTTTT. Its protein is CASSDSGRGELFF. The chain links TRBV9 to TRBJ2-2; D remains ambiguous. V lost 3 bases and J 8 bases, leaving 11 bases between the germline ends. Per germline, CDR1 SGDLS and CDR2 YYNGEE. CDR3 length: 13 residues.

There are a few counts of this clonotype. The J gene is TRBJ2-3, the V gene TRBV4-3, with a tentative D call TRBD1 (6 bases). This CDR3 spans 13 amino acids. The V end lost 4 bases, the J end lost 8 bases, and 13 bases lay between the germline ends. The germline V gene has CDR1 LGHNA and CDR2 YSLEER. The CDR3 coding sequence is TGCGCCAGCAGCCTCCCGGAAGGGGGTACGCAGTATTTT. This translates into CASSLPEGGTQYF.

This clonotype was found a few times. The chain employs TRBV12-3 or TRBV12-4 and TRBJ2-1; 8 bases agree with TRBD2. The CDR3 covers 18 residues. V lost 5 bases and J lost 4; bases outside the gene matches: 16. CDR3 sequence reads: CASSLQVGRGGWYNEQFF. CDR3 coding DNA: TGTGCCAGCAGTCTACAGGTCGGACGGGGGGGCTGGTACAATGAGCAGTTCTTC.

This clonotype appeared a few times. This sequence joins TRBV29-1 and TRBJ1-4; no reliable D call. CDR1 and CDR2 (germline): SQVTM, ANQGSEA. This CDR3 is 11 amino acids long. The V gene lost 7 bases and the J gene lost 4 bases, with 7 bases spanning the gap. Here the CDR3 DNA reads TGCAGCGCAGCCAATAATGAAAAACTGTTTTTT. Encoded protein: CSAANNEKLFF.

This rearrangement joins TRBV18 to TRBJ2-7; TRBD1 matches 7 bases. V lost 3 bases and J lost 3; bases outside the gene matches: 8. Germline V gene lookup returns CDR1 KGHSH and CDR2 LQKENI. The CDR3 is 15 amino acids. The CDR3: CASSPPGQGVYEQYF. Written as DNA, the CDR3 is TGTGCCAGCTCACCGCCCGGGCAGGGGGTCTACGAGCAGTACTTC.

J is TRBJ2-3 and V is TRBV24-1, with unresolved D. Trimming took off 4 bases at V and 3 bases at J, with 13 bases between the two ends. This CDR3 spans 15 amino acids. Germline lookup yields CDR1 KGHDR and CDR2 SFDVKD. CDR3 sequence reads: CATSDHGTGTDTQYF. In nucleotides, the CDR3 is TGTGCCACCAGTGACCACGGAACCGGGACAGATACGCAGTATTTT.

V and J are TRBV7-2 and TRBJ1-2; 7 bases map to TRBD1. The CDR3 runs to 15 residues. Looked up from germline, CDR1 is SGHTA and CDR2 is FQGNSA. V lost 0 bases and J lost 1; bases outside the gene matches: 2. In DNA, the CDR3 is TGTGCCAGCAGCTTAGCGACAGGGTTTAACTATGGCTACACCTTC. This codes for CASSLATGFNYGYTF.

This clonotype was counted a few times. The chain has TRBV7-2 and TRBJ1-3, with a tentative D call TRBD1 (5 bases). Germline V lookup: CDR1 SGHTA, CDR2 FQGNSA. The CDR3 runs 16 residues. Trimming left V 5 bases short and J 2 bases short, with 16 bases between. In DNA form, the CDR3 reads TGTGCCAGCAGCGACGGGACGGGACCAACTGGAAACACCATATATTTT. It yields the protein CASSDGTGPTGNTIYF.

The chain has TRBV3-1 and TRBJ1-4; D unclear. Germline V CDR1 and CDR2: LGHDT, YNNKEL (reference sequence). Deletions cut 3 bases from V and 2 bases from J, with 10 bases between. The CDR3 is 15 amino acids. The CDR3 coding sequence is TGTGCCAGCAGCCAGCAGTCGGGGACTAATGAAAAACTGTTTTTT. Its translation: CASSQQSGTNEKLFF. The full variable domain, with the rest looked up from reference TRBV3-1 and TRBJ1-4, is DTAVSQTPKYLVTQMGNDKSIKCEQNLGHDTMYWYKQDSKKFLKIMFSYNNKELIINETVPNRFSPKSPDKAHLNLHINSLELGDSAVYFCASSQQSGTNEKLFFGSGTQLSVL.

This clonotype was recorded at least ten times. The chain joins TRBV9 to TRBJ2-7; a weak D match, TRBD1 (5 bases). In germline, CDR1 is SGDLS, CDR2 YYNGEE. Trimming took off 1 base at V and 2 bases at J, with 10 bases between the two ends. The CDR3 is 14 amino acids. CDR3 protein: CASSVQGVPYEQYF. The CDR3 nucleotides are TGTGCCAGCAGCGTACAGGGTGTTCCCTACGAGCAGTACTTC.

The chain is built from TRBV10-1 and TRBJ2-7, with D unclear. CDR1 is WNHNN and CDR2 is SYGVQD in the germline V gene (reference sequence). The germline V and J ends were trimmed by 7 bases and 5 bases, with 6 bases remaining between them. The CDR3 runs 10 residues. The CDR3 sequence is CASIPNEQYF. The CDR3 nucleotides read TGCGCCAGCATACCAAACGAGCAGTACTTC.

J is TRBJ1-5 and V is TRBV29-1, with TRBD1 identical over 9 bases. CDR1 is SQVTM and CDR2 is ANQGSEA in the germline V gene. V lost 4 bases, J lost 3 bases, and 1 base stayed unmatched. The CDR3 sequence is 13 residues long. CDR3 coding DNA: TGCAGCGTTGGGGACAGGGTCAATCAGCCCCAGCATTTT. Translated, it gives CSVGDRVNQPQHF.

The V and J genes are TRBV6-5 and TRBJ1-3; no clear D gene. The CDR3 totals 14 residues. Germline V gives CDR1 MNHEY, CDR2 SVGAGI. V was shortened by 6 bases and J by 0 bases, with 9 bases between the two germline ends. CDR3: CASSTRNSGNTIYF. Here the CDR3 DNA reads TGTGCCAGCAGCACGAGAAACTCTGGAAACACCATATATTTT.

This clonotype was counted at least ten times. V is TRBV20-1 and J is TRBJ1-2; the match to TRBD1 covers 7 bases. Germline values: CDR1 DFQATT, CDR2 SNEGSKA (reference sequence). J was trimmed by 4 bases and V by 6 bases; bases with no gene match: 11. The CDR3 length is 14 residues. DNA of the CDR3: TGCAGTGCACCGACCTTTGACAGGGCCTATGGCTACACCTTC. It yields the protein CSAPTFDRAYGYTF.

This clonotype was seen a few times. The chain couples TRBV10-3 to TRBJ2-7, with 7 bases aligning to TRBD1. CDR3 length: 14 amino acids. The trim removed 6 bases at V and 2 bases at J, leaving 7 bases unmatched. Germline V gene data show CDR1 as ENHRY and CDR2 as SYGVKD. CDR3: CAIRSAGGTYEQYF. The CDR3 nucleotides read TGTGCCATCAGATCAGCAGGGGGTACCTACGAGCAGTACTTC.

The gene calls are TRBV20-1 and TRBJ1-1, with 8 bases matching TRBD1. Per the germline V gene, CDR1 is DFQATT and CDR2 is SNEGSKA (reference sequence). The CDR3 has 14 residues. V lost 5 bases to trimming and J lost 5 bases; unmatched junction nucleotides: 10. CDR3: CSAPTMTGDTEAFF. The CDR3 DNA sequence: TGCAGTGCTCCGACCATGACAGGGGATACTGAAGCTTTCTTT.

This clonotype was seen many times. This chain links TRBV7-2 with TRBJ2-3; D is unresolved. Germline values: CDR1 SGHTA, CDR2 FQGNSA. The V end lost 3 bases, the J end lost 2 bases, and 9 bases lay between the germline ends. This CDR3 contains 14 residues. In DNA, the CDR3 is TGTGCCAGCAGCTTCGGTTATTACACAGATACGCAGTATTTT. Its translation is CASSFGYYTDTQYF.